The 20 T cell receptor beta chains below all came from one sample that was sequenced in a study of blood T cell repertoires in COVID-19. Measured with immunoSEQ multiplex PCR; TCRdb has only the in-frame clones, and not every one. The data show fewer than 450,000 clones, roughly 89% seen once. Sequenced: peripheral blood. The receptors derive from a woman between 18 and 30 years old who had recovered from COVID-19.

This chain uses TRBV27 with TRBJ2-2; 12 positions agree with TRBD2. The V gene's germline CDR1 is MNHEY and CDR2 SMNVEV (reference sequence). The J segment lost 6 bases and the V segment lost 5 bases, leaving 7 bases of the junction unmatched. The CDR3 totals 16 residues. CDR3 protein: CASSPLAGGPSGELFF. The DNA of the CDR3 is TGTGCCAGCAGTCCCCTAGCGGGAGGGCCATCCGGGGAGCTGTTTTTT.

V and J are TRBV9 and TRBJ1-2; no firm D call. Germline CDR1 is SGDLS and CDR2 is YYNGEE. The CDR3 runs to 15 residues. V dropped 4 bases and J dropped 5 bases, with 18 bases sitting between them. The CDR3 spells CASSSTSDPRYGYTF. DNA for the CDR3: TGTGCCAGCAGCTCCACCTCAGACCCGCGGTATGGCTACACCTTC.

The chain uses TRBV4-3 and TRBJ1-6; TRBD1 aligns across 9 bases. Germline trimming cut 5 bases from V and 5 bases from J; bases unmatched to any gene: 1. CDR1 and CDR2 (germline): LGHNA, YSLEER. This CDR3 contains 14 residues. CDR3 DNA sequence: TGCGCCAGCAGCTGGACAGGGGATAATTCACCCCTCCACTTT. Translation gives CASSWTGDNSPLHF.

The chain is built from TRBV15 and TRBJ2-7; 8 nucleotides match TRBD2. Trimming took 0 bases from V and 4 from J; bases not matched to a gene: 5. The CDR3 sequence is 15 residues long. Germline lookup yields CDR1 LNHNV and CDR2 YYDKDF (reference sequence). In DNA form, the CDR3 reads TGTGCCACCAGCAGAGATCCAGCGGGGGTTTACGAGCAGTACGTC. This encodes CATSRDPAGVYEQYV.

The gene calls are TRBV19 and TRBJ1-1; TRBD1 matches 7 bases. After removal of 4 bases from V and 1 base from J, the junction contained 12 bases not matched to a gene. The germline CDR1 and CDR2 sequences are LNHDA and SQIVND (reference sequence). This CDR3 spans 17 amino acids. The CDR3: CASSRPGQRRENTEAFF. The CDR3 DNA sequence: TGTGCCAGTAGTAGGCCGGGACAGCGAAGGGAGAACACTGAAGCTTTCTTT.

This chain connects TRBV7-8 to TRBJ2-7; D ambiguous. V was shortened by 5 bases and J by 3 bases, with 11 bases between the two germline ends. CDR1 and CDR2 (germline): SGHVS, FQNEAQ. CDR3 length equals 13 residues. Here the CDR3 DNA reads TGTGCCAGCAGCCCCCGCGCCGGCTACGAGCAGTACGTC. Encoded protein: CASSPRAGYEQYV.

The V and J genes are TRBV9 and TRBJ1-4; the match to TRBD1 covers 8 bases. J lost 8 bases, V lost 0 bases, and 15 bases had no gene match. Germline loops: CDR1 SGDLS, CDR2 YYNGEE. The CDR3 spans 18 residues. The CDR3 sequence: CASSVGALTGATEEKLFF. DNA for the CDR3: TGTGCCAGCAGCGTAGGAGCCTTGACAGGGGCTACGGAAGAAAAACTGTTTTTT.

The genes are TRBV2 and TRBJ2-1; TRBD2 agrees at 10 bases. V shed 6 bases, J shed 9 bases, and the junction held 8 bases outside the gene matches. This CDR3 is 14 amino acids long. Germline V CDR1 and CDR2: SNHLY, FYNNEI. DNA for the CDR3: TGTGCCAGCAGGCCCCTAGCGGGAGTTGGTGAGCAGTTCTTC. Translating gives CASRPLAGVGEQFF.

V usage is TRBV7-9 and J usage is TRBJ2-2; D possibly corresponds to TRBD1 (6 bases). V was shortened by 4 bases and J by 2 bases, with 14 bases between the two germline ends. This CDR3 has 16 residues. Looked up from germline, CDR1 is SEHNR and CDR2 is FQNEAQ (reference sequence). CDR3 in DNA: TGTGCCAGCAGCTGGGGCCCAGGGGCCAACACCGGGGAGCTGTTTTTT. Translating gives CASSWGPGANTGELFF.

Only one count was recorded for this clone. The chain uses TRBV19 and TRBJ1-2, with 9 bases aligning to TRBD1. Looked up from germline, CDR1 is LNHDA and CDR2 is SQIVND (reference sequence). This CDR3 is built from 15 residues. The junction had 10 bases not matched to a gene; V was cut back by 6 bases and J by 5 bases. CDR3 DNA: TGTGCCAGTAGCGACTTGGGACAGGGACGGTATGGCTACACCTTC. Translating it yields CASSDLGQGRYGYTF.

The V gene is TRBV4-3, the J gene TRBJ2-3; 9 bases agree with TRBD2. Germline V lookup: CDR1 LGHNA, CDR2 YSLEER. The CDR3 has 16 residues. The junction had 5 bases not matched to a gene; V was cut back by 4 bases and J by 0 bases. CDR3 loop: CASSRHTSGSTDTQYF. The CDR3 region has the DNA TGCGCCAGCAGCCGGCACACTAGCGGGAGCACAGATACGCAGTATTTT.

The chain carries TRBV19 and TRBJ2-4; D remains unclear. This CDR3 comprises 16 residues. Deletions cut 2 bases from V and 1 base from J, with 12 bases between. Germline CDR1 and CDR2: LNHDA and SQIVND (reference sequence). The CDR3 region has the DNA TGTGCCAGTAGTATAAAGTATAGTCTTGCCAAAAACATTCAGTACTTC. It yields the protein CASSIKYSLAKNIQYF. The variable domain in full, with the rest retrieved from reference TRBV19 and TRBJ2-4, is DGGITQSPKYLFRKEGQNVTLSCEQNLNHDAMYWYRQDPGQGLRLIYYSQIVNDFQKGDIAEGYSVSREKKESFPLTVTSAQKNPTAFYLCASSIKYSLAKNIQYFGAGTRLSVL.

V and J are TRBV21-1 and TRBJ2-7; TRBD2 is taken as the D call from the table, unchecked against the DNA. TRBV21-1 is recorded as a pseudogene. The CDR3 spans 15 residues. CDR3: CASSKASRSSYEQYV. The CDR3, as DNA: TGTGCCAGCAGCAAAGCCTCGAGGAGCTCCTACGAGCAGTACGTC.

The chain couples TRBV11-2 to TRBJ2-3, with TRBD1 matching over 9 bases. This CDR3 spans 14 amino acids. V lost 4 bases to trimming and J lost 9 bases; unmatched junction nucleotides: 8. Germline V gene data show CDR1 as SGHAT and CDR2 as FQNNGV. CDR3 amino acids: CASSSQTGGVTQYF. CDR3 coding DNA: TGTGCCAGCAGCTCCCAGACAGGGGGGGTCACGCAGTATTTT.

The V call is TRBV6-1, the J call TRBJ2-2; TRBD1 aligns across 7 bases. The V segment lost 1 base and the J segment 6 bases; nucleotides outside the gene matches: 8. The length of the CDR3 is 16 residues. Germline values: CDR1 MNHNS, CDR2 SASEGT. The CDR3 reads CASSEGRGGYAGELFF. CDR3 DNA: TGTGCCAGCAGTGAAGGGAGAGGGGGCTATGCCGGGGAGCTGTTTTTT.

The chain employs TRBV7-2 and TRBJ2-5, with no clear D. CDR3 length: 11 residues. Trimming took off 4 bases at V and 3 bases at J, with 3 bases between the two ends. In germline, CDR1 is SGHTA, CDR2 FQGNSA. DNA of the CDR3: TGTGCCAGCAGCTCGGAAGAGACCCAGTACTTC. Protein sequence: CASSSEETQYF.

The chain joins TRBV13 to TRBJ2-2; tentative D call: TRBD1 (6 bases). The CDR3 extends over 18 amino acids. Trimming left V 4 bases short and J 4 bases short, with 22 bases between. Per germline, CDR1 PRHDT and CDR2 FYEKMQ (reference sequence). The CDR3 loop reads CASSCRRTVGEFTGELFF. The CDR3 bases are TGTGCCAGCAGCTGCCGCCGGACAGTCGGCGAGTTCACCGGGGAGCTGTTTTTT.

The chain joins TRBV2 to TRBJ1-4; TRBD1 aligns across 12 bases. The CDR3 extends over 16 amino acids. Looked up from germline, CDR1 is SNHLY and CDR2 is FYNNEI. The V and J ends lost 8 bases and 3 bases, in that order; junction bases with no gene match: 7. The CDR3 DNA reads TGTGCCAGCCGTAGGGACAGGGGGCCGGCTAATGAAAAACTGTTTTTT. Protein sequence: CASRRDRGPANEKLFF.

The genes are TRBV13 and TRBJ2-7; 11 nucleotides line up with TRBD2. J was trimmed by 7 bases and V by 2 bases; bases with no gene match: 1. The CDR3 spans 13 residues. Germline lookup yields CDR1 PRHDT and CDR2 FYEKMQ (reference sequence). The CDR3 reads CASSLRLAGEQYV. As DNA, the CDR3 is TGTGCCAGCAGCTTAAGACTAGCGGGGGAGCAGTACGTC.

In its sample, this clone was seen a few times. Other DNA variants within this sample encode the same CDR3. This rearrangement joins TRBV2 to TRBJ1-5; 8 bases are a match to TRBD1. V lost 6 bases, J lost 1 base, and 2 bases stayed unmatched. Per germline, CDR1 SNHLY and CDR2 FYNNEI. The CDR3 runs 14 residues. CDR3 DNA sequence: TGTGCCAGCAGGGACAGGGTGAGCAATCAGCCCCAGCATTTT. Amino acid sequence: CASRDRVSNQPQHF.